A selection of T cell receptor beta chains follows, all from one sample in a study of blood T cell repertoires in COVID-19. The data were produced by immunoSEQ multiplex PCR, yet TCRdb's version contains in-frame clones alone and is incomplete. The sample has 150,000 to 200,000 clones; approximately 90% are singletons. The sample comprised peripheral blood. Every receptor here comes from a man in his sixties or seventies with active or convalescent COVID-19. The conserved cysteine and the conserved F or W are not part of the CDR3 here.

j_call v_call cdr3_aa
TRBJ2-7 TRBV7-8 ASSLGASSYEQY
TRBJ2-3 TRBV19 ASRKTGGGTDTQY
TRBJ1-3 TRBV6-5 ASSSRDPGGNTIY
TRBJ1-4 TRBV11-2 ASSLGGAGGNEKLF
TRBJ1-1 TRBV5-1 ASSLQGPENTEAF
TRBJ1-1 TRBV19 ASSTRSYTEAF
TRBJ2-1 TRBV5-4 ASSPSGTRVPNEQF
TRBJ1-2 TRBV28 ASSLRGSFYGYT
TRBJ2-3 TRBV7-2 ASSLALGGRADTQY
TRBJ1-2 TRBV5-1 ASSTQGFRGYT
TRBJ2-2 TRBV7-9 ASSLIGENTGELF
TRBJ1-5 TRBV5-4 ANNYRDRGLVGNQPQH
TRBJ2-5 TRBV3-1/TRBV3-2 ASSQCPRRRKETQY